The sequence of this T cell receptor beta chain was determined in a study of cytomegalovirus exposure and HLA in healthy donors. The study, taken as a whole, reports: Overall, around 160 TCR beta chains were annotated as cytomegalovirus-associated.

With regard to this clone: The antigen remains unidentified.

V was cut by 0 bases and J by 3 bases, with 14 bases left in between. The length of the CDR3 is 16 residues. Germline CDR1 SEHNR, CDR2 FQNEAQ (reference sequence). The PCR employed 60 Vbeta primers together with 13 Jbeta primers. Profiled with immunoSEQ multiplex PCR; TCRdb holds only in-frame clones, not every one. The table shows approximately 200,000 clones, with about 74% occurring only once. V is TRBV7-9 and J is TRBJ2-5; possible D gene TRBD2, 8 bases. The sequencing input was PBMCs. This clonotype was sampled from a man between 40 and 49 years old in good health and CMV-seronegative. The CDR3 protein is CASSLANRGLEETQYF. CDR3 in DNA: TGTGCCAGCAGCTTAGCGAACAGGGGACTAGAAGAGACCCAGTACTTC.